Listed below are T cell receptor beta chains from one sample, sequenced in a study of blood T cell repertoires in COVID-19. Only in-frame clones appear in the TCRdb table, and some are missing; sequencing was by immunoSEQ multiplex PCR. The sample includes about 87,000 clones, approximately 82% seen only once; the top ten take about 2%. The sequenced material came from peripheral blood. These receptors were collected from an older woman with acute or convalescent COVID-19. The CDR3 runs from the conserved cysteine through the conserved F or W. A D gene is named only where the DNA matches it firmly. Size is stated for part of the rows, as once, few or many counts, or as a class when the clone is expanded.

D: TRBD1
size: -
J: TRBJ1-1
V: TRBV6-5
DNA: TGTGCCAGCAGGGGACAGGGGATGAACACTGAAGCTTTCTTT
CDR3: CASRGQGMNTEAFF

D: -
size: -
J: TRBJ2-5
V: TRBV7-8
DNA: TGTGCCAGCAGCTCAGAATGGGGGCTTCAAGAGACCCAGTACTTC
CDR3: CASSSEWGLQETQYF

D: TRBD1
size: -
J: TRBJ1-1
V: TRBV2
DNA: TGTGCCAGCAACAGACAGGGAAACACTGAAGCTTTCTTT
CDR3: CASNRQGNTEAFF

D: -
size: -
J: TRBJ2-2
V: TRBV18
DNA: TGTGCCAGCTCCCCGCCCGGCGGTAACACCGGGGAGCTGTTTTTT
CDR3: CASSPPGGNTGELFF

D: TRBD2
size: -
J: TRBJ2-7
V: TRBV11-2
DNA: TGTGCCAGCAGCTTAAGTAGCGGGGGGGCTTACGAGCAGTACTTC
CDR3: CASSLSSGGAYEQYF

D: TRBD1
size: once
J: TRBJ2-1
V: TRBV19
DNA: TGTGCCAGTAGTTTTATAACAGGGGGGAGTTACAATGAGCAGTTCTTC
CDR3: CASSFITGGSYNEQFF

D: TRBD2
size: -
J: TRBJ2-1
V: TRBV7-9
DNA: TGTGCCATCCCTGTTGGTGCTAGCGGGGTCTTCTACAATGAGCAGTTCTTC
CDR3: CAIPVGASGVFYNEQFF

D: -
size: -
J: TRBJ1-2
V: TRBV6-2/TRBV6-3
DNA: TGTGCCAGCAGTTTTGACGGGAACTATGGCTACACCTTC
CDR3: CASSFDGNYGYTF

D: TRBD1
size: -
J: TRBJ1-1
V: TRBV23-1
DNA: TGCGCCAGCAGTCCGGGACAGCCGCGGAACACTGAAGCTTTCTTT
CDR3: CASSPGQPRNTEAFF

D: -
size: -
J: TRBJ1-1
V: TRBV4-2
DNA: TGTGCCAGCAGCCAAGAGTCCCTCCAGGTCCCTGAAGCTTTCTTT
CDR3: CASSQESLQVPEAFF

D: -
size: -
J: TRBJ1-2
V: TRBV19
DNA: TGTGCCAGTAGTATGGCTCTCAGTTCAACTAACTATGGCTACACCTTC
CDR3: CASSMALSSTNYGYTF

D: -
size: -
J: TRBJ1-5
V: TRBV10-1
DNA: TGCGCCAGCAGTGAGTCCGGGCAGGGGAGAGGTTTTAGTCAGCCCCAGCATTTT
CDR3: CASSESGQGRGFSQPQHF

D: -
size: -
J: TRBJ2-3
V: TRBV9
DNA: TGTGCCAGCAGCGTAGGCTACCCCGATACGCAGTATTTT
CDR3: CASSVGYPDTQYF

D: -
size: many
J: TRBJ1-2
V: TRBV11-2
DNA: TGTGCCAGCAGCGCGAACCAGGGGTACAGTGGCTACACCTTC
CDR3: CASSANQGYSGYTF

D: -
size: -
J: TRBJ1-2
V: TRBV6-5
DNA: TGTGCCAGCAGTCGCTTAGAGGGTAACTATGGCTACACCTTC
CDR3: CASSRLEGNYGYTF

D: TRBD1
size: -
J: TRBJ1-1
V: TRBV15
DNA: TGTGCCACCAGCAGATCGAGAGGGGGCGTGAGTGCTGAAGCTTTCTTT
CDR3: CATSRSRGGVSAEAFF

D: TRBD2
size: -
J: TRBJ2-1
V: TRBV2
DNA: TGTGCCAGCAGTCATGGGACTAGCGGGGATATTGAGCAGTTCTTC
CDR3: CASSHGTSGDIEQFF

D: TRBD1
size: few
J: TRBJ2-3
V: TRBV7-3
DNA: TGTGCCAGCAGCACCGGGACAGGTACCACAGATACGCAGTATTTT
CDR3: CASSTGTGTTDTQYF

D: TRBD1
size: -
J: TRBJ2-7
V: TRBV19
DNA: TGTGCCAGTAGTATGGACGTGGCAGGGGGCGCGGAGTCCTACGAGCAGTACTTC
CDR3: CASSMDVAGGAESYEQYF

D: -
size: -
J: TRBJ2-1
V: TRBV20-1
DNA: TGCAGTGCTAGTGAAGGCAGGTTAAGCTCCTACAATGAGCAGTTCTTC
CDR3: CSASEGRLSSYNEQFF

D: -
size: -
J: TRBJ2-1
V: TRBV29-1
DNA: TGCAGCGCCCGGGGGTCCTACAATGAGCAGTTCTTC
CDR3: CSARGSYNEQFF

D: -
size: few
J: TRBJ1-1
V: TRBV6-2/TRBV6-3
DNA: TGTGCCAGCAGTTACTCGACGGGGACTGGGAACACTGAAGCTTTCTTT
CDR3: CASSYSTGTGNTEAFF

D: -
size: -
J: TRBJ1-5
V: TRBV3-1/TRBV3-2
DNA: TGTGCCAGCAGCCAACAAAGCAATCAGCCCCAGCATTTT
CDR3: CASSQQSNQPQHF

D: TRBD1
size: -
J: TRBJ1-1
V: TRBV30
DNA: TGTGCCTGGAAGGGACAGGGGGCGGGTATGAACACTGAAGCTTTCTTT
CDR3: CAWKGQGAGMNTEAFF

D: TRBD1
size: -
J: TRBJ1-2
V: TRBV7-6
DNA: TGTGCCAGCAGCCTATCGACAGGGGGGATCCCCGGGTCGGGGGGCTACACCTTC
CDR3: CASSLSTGGIPGSGGYTF

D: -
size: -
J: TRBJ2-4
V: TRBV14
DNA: TGTGCCAGCAGCCAAGCAGGGGATCCCTCCAAAAACATTCAGTACTTC
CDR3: CASSQAGDPSKNIQYF

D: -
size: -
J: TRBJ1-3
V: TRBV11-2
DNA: TGTGCCAGCAGCTTCAGGGAATCTGGAAACACCATATATTTT
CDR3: CASSFRESGNTIYF

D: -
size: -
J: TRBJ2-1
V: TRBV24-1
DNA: TGTGCCACCAGTGACGCTGCAGGGCTTACTTACAATGAGCAGTTCTTC
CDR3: CATSDAAGLTYNEQFF

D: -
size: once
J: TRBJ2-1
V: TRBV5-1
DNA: TGCGCCAGCAGCTTGGCCAGAGGGCTTATTTACAATGAGCAGTTCTTC
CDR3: CASSLARGLIYNEQFF

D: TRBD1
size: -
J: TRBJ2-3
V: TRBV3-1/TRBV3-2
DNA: TGTGCCAGCAGCCCCCGGGACAGGGTAGCAGATACGCAGTATTTT
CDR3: CASSPRDRVADTQYF

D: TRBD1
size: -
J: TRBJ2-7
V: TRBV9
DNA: TGTGCCAGCAGCGGAGACAGGGGTTACGAGCAGTACTTC
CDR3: CASSGDRGYEQYF

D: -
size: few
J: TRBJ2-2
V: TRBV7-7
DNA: TGTGCTAGCAGCCCGGGAACCGGGGAGCTGTTTTTT
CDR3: CASSPGTGELFF

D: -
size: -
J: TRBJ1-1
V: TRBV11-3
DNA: TGTGCCAGCAGCTTAGATTTATCGGGGAAGGATTTCTTT
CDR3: CASSLDLSGKDFF

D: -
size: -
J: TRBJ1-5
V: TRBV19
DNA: TGTGCCAGTAGATTTTTATATCAGCCCCAGCATTTT
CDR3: CASRFLYQPQHF

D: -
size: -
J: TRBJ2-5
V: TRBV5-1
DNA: TGCGCCAGCGCCACAGGGTTCCAAGAGACCCAGTACTTC
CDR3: CASATGFQETQYF

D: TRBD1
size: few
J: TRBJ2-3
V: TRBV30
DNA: TGTGCCTGGAGTGAGACAGGGATAACAAGCACAGATACGCAGTATTTT
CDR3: CAWSETGITSTDTQYF

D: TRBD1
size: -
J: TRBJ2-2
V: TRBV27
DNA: TGTGCCAGCAGTTCGTCACGCCGGGACAGGACCAAAAGAGTCGGGGAGCTGTTTTTT
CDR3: CASSSSRRDRTKRVGELFF

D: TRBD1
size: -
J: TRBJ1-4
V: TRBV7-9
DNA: TGTGCCAGCAGCTCACGGCCGGGACAGGGGAAAGCAAAACTGTTTTTT
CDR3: CASSSRPGQGKAKLFF

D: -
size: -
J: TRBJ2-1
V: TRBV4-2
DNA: TGTGCCAGCAGCCAAGATCCCCCCGGGGAGGAGTTCTTC
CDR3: CASSQDPPGEEFF

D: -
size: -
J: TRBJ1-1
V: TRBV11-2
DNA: TGTGCCAGCAGCTTATCCAGGCAGAACACTGAAGCTTTCTTT
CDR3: CASSLSRQNTEAFF

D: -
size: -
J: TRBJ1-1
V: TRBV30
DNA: TGTGCCTGGAGTGTAAGGGGGGGGCTGGCTGAAGCTTTCTTT
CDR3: CAWSVRGGLAEAFF

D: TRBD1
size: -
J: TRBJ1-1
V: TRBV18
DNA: TGTGCCAGCTCACAGACAGGGGGCCTAATTAACACTGAAGCTTTCTTT
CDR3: CASSQTGGLINTEAFF

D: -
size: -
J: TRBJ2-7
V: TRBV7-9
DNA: TGTGCCAGCAGCTTCACCTACGAGCAGTACTTC
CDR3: CASSFTYEQYF

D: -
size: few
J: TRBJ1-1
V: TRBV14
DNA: TGTGCCAGCAGTAAGGGACTCTTGAACACTGAAGCTTTCTTT
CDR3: CASSKGLLNTEAFF

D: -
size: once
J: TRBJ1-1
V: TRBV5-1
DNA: TGCGCCAGCAGCTTGTGGGAGGGCGGCACTGAAGCTTTCTTT
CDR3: CASSLWEGGTEAFF

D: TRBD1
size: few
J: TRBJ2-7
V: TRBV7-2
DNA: TGTGCCAGCAGCGCAAAACCAGGGGGTCCCTACGAGCAGTACTTC
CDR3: CASSAKPGGPYEQYF

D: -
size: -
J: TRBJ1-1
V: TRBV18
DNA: TGTGCCAGCTCACCATCCAGGGGAAACACTGAAGCTTTCTTT
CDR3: CASSPSRGNTEAFF

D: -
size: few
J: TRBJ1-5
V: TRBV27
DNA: TGTGCCAGCAGTTTATCTGTTTCAGGGGTGCATCAGCCCCAGCATTTT
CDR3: CASSLSVSGVHQPQHF

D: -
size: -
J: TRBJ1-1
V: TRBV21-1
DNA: TGTGCCAGCAGCACACCCCGGGACAGGGAAACCTTGTGTGGCTTGAACACTGAAGCTTTCTTT
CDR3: CASSTPRDRETLCGLNTEAFF

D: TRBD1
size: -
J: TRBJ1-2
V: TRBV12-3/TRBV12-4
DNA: TGTGCCAGCAGTGTAACAGGGGACGGTGGCTACACCTTC
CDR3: CASSVTGDGGYTF

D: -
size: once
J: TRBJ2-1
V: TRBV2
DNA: TGTGCCAGCAGTCAAGGGCGGGAGCAGTTCTTC
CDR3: CASSQGREQFF

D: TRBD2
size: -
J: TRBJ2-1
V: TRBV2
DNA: TGTGCCAGCAGTCTCCTAACGGGGGGAACATACAATGAGCAGTTCTTC
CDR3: CASSLLTGGTYNEQFF

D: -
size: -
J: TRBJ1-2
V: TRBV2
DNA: TGTGCCAGCAGTCCAGACTATGGCTACACCTTC
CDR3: CASSPDYGYTF